What follows is one T cell receptor (beta chain) and its context. The antigen is not known. This CDR3 contains 17 residues. Trimming removed 4 bases from V and 0 bases from J, with 13 bases in between. Germline assignment: CDR1 LGHDT and CDR2 YNNKEL (reference sequence). The data were obtained in a study of T-cell memory formation after mild COVID-19. TCRdb reprocessed the 5' RACE reads via MiXCR and lists one record per CDR3 protein. The sample contains approximately 180,000 distinct CDR3 sequences, 16% of which appear only once. Overall study findings and caveats: Of the contracting clones, CD4+ ones lay mainly in CM and EM, and CD8+ ones in EMRA. Researchers found some responding clones in pre-infection memory, a sign that cross-reactive memory joined.

The receptor's source is an adult woman who had mild COVID-19 (a few samples of this study predate the infection). Cell type and time point are not known. Input material: PBMCs or a T cell subset sorted from them (not recorded which). This sequence joins TRBV3-1 and TRBJ2-6, with D perhaps given as TRBD1 or TRBD2 (5 bases each). As DNA, the CDR3 is TGTGCCAGCAGCCGACGGGGCGCTAGCTCTGGGGCCAACGTCCTGACTTTC. Its translation is CASSRRGASSGANVLTF.